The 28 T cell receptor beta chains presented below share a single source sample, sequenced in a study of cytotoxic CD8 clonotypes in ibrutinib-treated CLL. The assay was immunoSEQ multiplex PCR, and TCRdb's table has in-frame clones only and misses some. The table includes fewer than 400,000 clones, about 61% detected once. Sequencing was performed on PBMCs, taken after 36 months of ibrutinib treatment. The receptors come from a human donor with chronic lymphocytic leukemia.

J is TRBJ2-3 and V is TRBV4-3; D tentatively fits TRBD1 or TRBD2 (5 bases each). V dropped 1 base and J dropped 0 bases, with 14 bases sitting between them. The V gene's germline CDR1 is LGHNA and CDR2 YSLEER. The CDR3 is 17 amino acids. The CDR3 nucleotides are TGCGCCAGCAGCCAAGGGGACCGGGTGGCAAGCACAGATACGCAGTATTTT. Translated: CASSQGDRVASTDTQYF.

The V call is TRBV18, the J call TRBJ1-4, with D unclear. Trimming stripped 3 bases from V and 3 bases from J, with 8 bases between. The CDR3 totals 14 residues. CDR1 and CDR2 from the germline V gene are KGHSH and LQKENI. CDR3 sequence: CASSPDAPNEKLFF. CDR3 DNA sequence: TGTGCCAGCTCACCGGACGCGCCTAATGAAAAACTGTTTTTT.

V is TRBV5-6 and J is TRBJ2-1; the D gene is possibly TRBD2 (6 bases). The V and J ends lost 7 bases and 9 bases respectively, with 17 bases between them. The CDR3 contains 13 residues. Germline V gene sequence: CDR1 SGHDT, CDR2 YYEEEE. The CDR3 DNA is TGTGCCAGCTCTCGGAGGGTTGGAAGTGAGCAGTTCTTC. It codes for CASSRRVGSEQFF.

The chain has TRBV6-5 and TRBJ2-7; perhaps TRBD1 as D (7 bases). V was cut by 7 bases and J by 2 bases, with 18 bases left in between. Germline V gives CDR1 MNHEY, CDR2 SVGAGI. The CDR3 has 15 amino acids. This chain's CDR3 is CASTPGGIGTYEQYF. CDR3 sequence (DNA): TGTGCCAGCACCCCAGGGGGGATTGGAACCTACGAGCAGTACTTC.

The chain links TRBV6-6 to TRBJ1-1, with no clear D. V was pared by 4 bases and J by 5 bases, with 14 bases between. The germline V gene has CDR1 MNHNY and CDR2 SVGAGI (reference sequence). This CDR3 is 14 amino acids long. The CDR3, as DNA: TGTGCCAGCAGTTGGGGAGTTGTGACGACTGAAGCTTTCTTT. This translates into CASSWGVVTTEAFF.

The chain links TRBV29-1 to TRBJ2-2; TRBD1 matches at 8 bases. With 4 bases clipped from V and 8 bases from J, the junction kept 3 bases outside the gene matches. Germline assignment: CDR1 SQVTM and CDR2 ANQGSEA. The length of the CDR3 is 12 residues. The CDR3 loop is CSVGQGRGELFF. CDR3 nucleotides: TGCAGCGTTGGACAGGGGCGAGGGGAGCTGTTTTTT.

The CDR3 loop reads CATSTGPFFPTNEKLFF. CDR3 nucleotides: TGTGCCACCAGCACAGGACCGTTTTTCCCAACTAATGAAAAACTGTTTTTT. This chain connects TRBV15 to TRBJ1-4; D remains unclear. The V and J ends lost 4 bases and 0 bases respectively, with 15 bases between them. CDR3 length: 17 residues. Germline values: CDR1 LNHNV, CDR2 YYDKDF (reference sequence).

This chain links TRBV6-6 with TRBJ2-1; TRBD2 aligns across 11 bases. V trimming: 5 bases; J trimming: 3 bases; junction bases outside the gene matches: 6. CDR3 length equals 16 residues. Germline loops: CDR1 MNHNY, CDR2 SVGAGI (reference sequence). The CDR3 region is CASSGTTSGSYNEQFF. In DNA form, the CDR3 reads TGTGCCAGCAGTGGAACTACTAGCGGGAGCTACAATGAGCAGTTCTTC.

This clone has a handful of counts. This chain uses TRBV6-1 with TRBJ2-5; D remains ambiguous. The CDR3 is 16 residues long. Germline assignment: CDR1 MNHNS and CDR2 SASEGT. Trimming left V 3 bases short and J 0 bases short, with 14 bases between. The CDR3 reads CASSDLVALYQETQYF. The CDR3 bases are TGTGCCAGCAGTGATCTTGTGGCATTGTACCAAGAGACCCAGTACTTC.

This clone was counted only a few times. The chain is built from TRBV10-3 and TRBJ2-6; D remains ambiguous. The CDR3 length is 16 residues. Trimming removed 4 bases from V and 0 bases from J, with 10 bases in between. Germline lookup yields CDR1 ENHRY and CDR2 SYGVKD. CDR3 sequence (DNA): TGTGCCATCAGTGTGCGTTTCCGCTCTGGGGCCAACGTCCTGACTTTC. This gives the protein CAISVRFRSGANVLTF.

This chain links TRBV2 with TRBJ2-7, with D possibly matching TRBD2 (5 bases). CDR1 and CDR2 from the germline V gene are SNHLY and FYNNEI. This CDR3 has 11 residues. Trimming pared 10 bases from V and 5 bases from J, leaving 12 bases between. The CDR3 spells CANYGVNEQYF. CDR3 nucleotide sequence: TGTGCCAACTACGGGGTCAACGAGCAGTACTTC.

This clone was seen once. The CDR3 sequence: CASRATDLSYEQYF. In DNA form, the CDR3 reads TGTGCCAGTAGAGCGACGGACCTATCCTACGAGCAGTACTTC. V and J are TRBV19 and TRBJ2-7; D remains ambiguous. This CDR3 is 14 amino acids long. V was pared by 6 bases and J by 1 base, with 13 bases between. The germline gives CDR1 LNHDA, CDR2 SQIVND (reference sequence). Full variable domain (rest looked up from reference TRBV19 and TRBJ2-7): DGGITQSPKYLFRKEGQNVTLSCEQNLNHDAMYWYRQDPGQGLRLIYYSQIVNDFQKGDIAEGYSVSREKKESFPLTVTSAQKNPTAFYLCASRATDLSYEQYFGPGTRLTVT.

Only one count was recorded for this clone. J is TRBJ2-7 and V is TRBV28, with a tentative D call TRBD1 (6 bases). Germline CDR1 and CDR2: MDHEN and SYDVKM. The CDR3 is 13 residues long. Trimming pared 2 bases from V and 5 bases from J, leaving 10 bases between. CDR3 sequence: CASSLEGVDEQYF. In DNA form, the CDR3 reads TGTGCCAGCAGTTTAGAGGGGGTCGACGAGCAGTACTTC.

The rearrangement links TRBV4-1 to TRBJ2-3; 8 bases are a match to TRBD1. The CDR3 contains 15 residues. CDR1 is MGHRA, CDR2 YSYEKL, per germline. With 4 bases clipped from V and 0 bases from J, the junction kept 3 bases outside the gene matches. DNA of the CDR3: TGCGCCAGCAGCCCCCGGGACAGGAGCACAGATACGCAGTATTTT. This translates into CASSPRDRSTDTQYF.

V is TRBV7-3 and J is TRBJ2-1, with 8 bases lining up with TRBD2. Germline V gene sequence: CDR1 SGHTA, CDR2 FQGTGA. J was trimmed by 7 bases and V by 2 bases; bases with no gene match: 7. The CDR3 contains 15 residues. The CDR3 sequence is CASSLDGRAWNEQFF. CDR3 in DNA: TGTGCCAGCAGCTTAGACGGGAGGGCATGGAATGAGCAGTTCTTC.

CDR3 residues: CASSVGGINEQFF. The CDR3 DNA sequence: TGTGCCAGCAGCGTTGGCGGGATAAATGAGCAGTTCTTC. The V call is TRBV9, the J call TRBJ2-1, with a weak D call TRBD2 (6 bases). The CDR3 consists of 13 residues. V dropped 2 bases and J dropped 7 bases, with 10 bases sitting between them. Germline-derived CDR1 and CDR2 are SGDLS and YYNGEE.

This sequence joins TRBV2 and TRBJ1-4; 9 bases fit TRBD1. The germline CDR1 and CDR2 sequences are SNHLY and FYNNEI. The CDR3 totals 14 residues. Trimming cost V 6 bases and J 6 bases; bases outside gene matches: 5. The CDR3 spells CASRLDRGDEKLFF. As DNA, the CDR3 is TGTGCCAGCAGGTTGGACAGGGGTGATGAAAAACTGTTTTTT.

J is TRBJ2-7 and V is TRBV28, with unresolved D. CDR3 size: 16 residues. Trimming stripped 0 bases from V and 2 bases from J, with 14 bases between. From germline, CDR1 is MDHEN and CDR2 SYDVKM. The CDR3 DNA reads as TGTGCCAGCAGTTTATGGTCACGTGGGGTCCCCTACGAGCAGTACTTC. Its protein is CASSLWSRGVPYEQYF.

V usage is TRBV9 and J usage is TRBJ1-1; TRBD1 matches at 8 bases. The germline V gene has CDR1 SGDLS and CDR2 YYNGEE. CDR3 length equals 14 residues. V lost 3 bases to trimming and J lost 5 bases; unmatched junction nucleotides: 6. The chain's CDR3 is CASSAAGQGTEAFF. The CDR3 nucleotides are TGTGCCAGCAGCGCCGCCGGACAGGGAACTGAAGCTTTCTTT.

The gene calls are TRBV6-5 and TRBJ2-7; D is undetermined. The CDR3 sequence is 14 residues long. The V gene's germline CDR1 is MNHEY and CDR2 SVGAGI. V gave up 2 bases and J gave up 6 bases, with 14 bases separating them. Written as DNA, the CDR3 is TGTGCCAGCAGTTACGCTAAACGAGCCCCCGAGCAGTACTTC. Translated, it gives CASSYAKRAPEQYF.

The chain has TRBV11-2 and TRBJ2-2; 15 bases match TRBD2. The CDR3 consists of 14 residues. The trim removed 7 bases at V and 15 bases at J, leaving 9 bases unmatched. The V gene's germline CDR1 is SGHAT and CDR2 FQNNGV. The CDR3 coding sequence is TGTGCCAGCATCCCCGGACTAGCGGGAGGGGCGGTGTTTTTT. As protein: CASIPGLAGGAVFF.

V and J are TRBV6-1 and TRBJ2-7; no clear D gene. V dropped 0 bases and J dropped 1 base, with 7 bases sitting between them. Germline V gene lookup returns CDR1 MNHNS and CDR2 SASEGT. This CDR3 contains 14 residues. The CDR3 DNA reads TGTGCCAGCAGTGAAGCCTCCGGTTCCTACGAGCAGTACTTC. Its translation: CASSEASGSYEQYF.

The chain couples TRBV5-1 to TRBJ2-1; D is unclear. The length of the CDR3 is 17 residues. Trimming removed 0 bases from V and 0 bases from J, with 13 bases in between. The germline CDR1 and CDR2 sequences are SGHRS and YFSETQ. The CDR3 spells CASSLGATTASYNEQFF. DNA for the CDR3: TGCGCCAGCAGCTTGGGTGCCACAACGGCCTCCTACAATGAGCAGTTCTTC.

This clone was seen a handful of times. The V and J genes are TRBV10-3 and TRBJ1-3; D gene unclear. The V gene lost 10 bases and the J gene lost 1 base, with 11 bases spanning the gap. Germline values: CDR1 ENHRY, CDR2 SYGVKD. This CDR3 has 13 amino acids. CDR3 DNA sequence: TGTGCCACCCTGACGGGATCTGGAAACACCATATATTTT. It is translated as CATLTGSGNTIYF.

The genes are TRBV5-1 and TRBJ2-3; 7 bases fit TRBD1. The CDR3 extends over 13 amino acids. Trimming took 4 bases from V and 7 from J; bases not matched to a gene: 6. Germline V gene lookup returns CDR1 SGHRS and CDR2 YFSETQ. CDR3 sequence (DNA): TGCGCCAGCAGCCACCCGACAGGGAATACGCAGTATTTT. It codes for CASSHPTGNTQYF.

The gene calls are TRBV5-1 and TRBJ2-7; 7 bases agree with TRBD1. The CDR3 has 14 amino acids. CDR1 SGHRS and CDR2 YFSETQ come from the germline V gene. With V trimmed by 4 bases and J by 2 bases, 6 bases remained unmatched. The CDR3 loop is CASSLKGAPYEQYF. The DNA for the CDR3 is TGCGCCAGCAGCCTCAAGGGGGCACCCTACGAGCAGTACTTC.

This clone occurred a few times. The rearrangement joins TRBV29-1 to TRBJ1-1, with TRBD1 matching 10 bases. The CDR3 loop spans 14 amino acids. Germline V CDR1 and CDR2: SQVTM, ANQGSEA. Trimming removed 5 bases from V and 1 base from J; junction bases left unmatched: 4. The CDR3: CSVWTGGWNTEAFF. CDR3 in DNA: TGCAGCGTTTGGACAGGGGGATGGAACACTGAAGCTTTCTTT.

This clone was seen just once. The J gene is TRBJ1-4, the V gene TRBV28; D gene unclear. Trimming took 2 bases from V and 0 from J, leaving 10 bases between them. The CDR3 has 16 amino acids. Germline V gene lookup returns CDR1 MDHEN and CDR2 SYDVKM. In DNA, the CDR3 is TGTGCCAGCAGTTTAGATTCAACTGCAACTAATGAAAAACTGTTTTTT. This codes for CASSLDSTATNEKLFF. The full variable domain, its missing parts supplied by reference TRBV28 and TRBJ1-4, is DVKVTQSSRYLVKRTGEKVFLECVQDMDHENMFWYRQDPGLGLRLIYFSYDVKMKEKGDIPEGYSVSREKKERFSLILESASTNQTSMYLCASSLDSTATNEKLFFGSGTQLSVL.